This TCR beta chain appears in the sequencing data of a study of regulatory T cells in long-lasting Graves disease. The study, taken as a whole, reports: A greater number of public clonotypes (about 3,000) was shared by persistent patients than by new patients (roughly 930). Analyses excluded thyroid tissue, covering peripheral blood alone.

The time point is: persistent/refractory GD, antithyroid drugs over 5 years with positive TRAb. PBMCs were the source of the RNA used for TCR sequencing. The source of the patients was an endocrinology department in Xi'an, China. CDR3-region Arm-PCR and iRepertoire HTBI primers produced the TCR beta libraries. Authors' methods: Throughout the samples, researchers identified roughly 60 TRBV and roughly 14 TRBJ segments. Each CDR3 protein is one row after TCRdb ran MiXCR on the multiplex PCR reads. The V and J calls come from TCRdb's annotation, not from the publication. The sample shows roughly 430,000 distinct CDR3 sequences, around a fifth of them seen only once. This CDR3 is built from 12 residues. Germline V gene lookup returns CDR1 MDHEN and CDR2 SYDVKM. Turning to this clonotype: Antigen: not known. The junction shows a germline mismatch at one end, possibly a read error.

The chain has TRBV28 and TRBJ2-7; D gene ambiguous. Source: peripheral blood mononuclear cells (PBMCs), taken when the disease was refractory, from a patient treated with antithyroid drugs. This receptor was identified in a female donor with Graves disease. The CDR3 DNA follows: TGTGCCAGCGGAGAGAGTGGGTACGAGCAGTGCTTC. Translating gives CASGESGYEQCF.